This T cell receptor (beta chain) was profiled in a study of identifying expanded T cells in peripheral blood. Germline-derived CDR1 and CDR2 are SQVTM and ANQGSEA. V lost 5 bases, J lost 1 base, and 8 bases lay in between. The CDR3 is 12 amino acids. No infections or other immune events were documented during collection. Notes on the study in general: Over about two and four weeks, about 17 and 20 clones changed, versus 1.2 between replicates. Clone count variance between roughly 2-week samples rose with total template count.

As to this clone: Its target is unknown.

The protocol was immunoSEQ multiplex PCR, while the TCRdb copy is restricted to in-frame clones and leaves out a portion. The data show approximately 110,000 clones, with approximately 90% seen just once and about a sixth held by the top ten. The specimen was blood. The source is a person between 18 and 70 years old in good health. The chain has TRBV29-1 and TRBJ1-2; TRBD1 is a possible D gene (5 bases). CDR3 DNA: TGCAGCGTTCAGGGTCGTAACTATGGCTACACCTTC. Translated: CSVQGRNYGYTF.